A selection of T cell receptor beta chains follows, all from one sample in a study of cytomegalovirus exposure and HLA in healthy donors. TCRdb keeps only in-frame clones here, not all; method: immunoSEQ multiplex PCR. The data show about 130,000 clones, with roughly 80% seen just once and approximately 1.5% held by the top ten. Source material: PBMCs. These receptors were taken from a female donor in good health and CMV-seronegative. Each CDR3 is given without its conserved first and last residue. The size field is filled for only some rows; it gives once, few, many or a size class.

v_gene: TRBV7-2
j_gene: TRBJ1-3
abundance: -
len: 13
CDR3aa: ASSSSWASGNTIY

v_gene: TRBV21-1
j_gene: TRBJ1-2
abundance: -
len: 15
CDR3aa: ASSKKNPVGGPHGYT

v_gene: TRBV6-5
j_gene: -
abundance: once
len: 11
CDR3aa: ASNQGTGAEQY

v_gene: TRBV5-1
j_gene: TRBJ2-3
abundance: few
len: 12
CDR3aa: ASSLAGGTDTQY

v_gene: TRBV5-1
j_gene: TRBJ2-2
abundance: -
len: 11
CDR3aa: ASSLGPAGELF

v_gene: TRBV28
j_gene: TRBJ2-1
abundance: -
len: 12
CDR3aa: ASGILAAYNEQF

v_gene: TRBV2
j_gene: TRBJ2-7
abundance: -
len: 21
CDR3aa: ASRLKPGQGLCLAGGLTYEQY

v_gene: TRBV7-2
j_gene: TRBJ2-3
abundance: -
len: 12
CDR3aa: ASSLASGRNTQY

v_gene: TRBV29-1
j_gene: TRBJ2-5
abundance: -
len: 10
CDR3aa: SARTGQETQY

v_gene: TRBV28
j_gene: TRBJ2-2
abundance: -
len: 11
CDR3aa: ASSLVATGELF

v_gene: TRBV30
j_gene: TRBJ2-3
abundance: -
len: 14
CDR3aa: AWRDTRLTSTDTQY

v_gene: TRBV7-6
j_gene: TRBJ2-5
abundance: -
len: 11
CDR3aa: ASNTGVQETQY

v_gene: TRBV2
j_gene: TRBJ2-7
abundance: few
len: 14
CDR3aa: ASSEAGTGISYEQY

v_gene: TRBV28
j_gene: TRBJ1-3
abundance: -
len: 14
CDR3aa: ASSSPGVASGNTIY

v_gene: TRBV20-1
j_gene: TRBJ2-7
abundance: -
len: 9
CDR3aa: SARTGYEQY

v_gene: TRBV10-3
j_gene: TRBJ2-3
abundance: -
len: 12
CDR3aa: AITPGQGTDTQY

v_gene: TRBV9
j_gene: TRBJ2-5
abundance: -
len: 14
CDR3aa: ASSVGTTGLGETQY

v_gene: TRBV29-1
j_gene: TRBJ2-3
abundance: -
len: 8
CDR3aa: SVVADTQY

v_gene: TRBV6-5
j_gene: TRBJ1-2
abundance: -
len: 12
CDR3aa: ASRQLEGAGGYT

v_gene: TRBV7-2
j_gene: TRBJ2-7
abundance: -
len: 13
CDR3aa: ASSLSGGSLYEQY

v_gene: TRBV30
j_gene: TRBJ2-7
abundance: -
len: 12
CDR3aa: AWTRTGMGREQY

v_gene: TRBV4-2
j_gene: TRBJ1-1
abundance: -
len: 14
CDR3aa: ASSHDRPSWNTEAF

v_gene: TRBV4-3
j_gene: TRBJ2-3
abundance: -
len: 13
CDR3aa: ASSGLAEATDTQY

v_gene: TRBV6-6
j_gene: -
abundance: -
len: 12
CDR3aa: ASSYQSVSGEQY

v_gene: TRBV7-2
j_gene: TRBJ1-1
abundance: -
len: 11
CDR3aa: ASRLTGSTEAF

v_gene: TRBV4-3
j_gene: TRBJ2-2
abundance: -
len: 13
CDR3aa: ASSQDRTNTGELF

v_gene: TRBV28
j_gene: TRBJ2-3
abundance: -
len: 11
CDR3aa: ASSLSLGGRLY

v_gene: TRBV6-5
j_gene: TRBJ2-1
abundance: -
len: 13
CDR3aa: ASSSSGRPFDEQF

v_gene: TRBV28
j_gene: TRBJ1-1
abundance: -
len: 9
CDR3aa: ASSLKDRAF

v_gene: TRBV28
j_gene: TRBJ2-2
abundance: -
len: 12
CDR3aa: ASLYAGVTGELF

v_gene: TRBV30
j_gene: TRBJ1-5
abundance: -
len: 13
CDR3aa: AWSRMDTSNQPQH

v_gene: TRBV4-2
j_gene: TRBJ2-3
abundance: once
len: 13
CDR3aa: ASSQRISTGDTQY

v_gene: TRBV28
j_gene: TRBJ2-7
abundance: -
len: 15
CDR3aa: ASSLPGQGTTSYEQY

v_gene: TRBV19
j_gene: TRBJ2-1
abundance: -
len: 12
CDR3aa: ASSLGGRAFEQF

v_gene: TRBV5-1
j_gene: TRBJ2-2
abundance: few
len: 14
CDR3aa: ASSLQGHANTGELF

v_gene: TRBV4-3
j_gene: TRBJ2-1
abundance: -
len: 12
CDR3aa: ASSQRALAYEQF

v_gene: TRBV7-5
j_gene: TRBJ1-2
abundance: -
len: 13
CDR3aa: ARSTGTVSNYGYT

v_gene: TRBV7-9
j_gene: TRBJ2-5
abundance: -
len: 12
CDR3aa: ASSFLTGGGSQY

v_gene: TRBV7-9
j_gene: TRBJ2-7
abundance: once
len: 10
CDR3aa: ASSLAGQGEY

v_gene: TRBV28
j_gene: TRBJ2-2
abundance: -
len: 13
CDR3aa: ASSFGIGITGELF

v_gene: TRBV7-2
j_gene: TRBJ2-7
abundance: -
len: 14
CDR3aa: ASSSLGLAGGYEQY

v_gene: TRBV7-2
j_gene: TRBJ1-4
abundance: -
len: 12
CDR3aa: ASSKGATNEKLF

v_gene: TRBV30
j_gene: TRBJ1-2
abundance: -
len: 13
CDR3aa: AWSVGGTEPYGYT

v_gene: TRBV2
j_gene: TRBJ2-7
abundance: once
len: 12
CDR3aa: ASSRDRLDYEQY

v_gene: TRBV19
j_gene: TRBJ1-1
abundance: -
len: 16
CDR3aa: ASSCSGTGDCKNTEAF

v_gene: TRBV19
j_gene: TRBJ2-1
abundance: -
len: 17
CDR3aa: ASSRTSGSTLSSYNEQF

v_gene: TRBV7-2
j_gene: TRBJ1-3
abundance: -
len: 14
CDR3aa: ASSLENIISGNTIY

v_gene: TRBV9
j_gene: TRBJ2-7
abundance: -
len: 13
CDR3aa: ASSPRGTGGYEQY

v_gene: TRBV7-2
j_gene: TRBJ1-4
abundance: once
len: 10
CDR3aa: ASGTGNEKLF

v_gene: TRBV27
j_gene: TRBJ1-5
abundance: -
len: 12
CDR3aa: ASSLGDLGQPQH

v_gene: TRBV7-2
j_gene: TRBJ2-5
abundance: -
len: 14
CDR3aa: ASSPRASGNAETQY

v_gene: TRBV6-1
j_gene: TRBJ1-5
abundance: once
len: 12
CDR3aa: ASSLGQGVQPQH

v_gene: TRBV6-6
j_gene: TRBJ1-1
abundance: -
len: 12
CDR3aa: ASSGSEEFTEAF

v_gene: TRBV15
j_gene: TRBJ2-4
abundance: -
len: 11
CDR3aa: ATSRDIVSIQY

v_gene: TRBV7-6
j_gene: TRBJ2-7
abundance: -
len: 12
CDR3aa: ASSLLRGGGEQY

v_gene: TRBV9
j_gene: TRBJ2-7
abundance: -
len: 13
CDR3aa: ASSVGQGPTYEQC

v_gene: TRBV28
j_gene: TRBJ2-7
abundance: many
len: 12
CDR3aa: ASSPLAGGLEQY

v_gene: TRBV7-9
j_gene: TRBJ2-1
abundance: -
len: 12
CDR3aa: ASSLARIYNEQF

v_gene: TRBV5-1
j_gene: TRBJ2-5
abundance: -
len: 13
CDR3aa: ASSLHRLAEETQY

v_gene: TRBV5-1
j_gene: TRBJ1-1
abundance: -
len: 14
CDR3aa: ASSLGRGSVNTEAF